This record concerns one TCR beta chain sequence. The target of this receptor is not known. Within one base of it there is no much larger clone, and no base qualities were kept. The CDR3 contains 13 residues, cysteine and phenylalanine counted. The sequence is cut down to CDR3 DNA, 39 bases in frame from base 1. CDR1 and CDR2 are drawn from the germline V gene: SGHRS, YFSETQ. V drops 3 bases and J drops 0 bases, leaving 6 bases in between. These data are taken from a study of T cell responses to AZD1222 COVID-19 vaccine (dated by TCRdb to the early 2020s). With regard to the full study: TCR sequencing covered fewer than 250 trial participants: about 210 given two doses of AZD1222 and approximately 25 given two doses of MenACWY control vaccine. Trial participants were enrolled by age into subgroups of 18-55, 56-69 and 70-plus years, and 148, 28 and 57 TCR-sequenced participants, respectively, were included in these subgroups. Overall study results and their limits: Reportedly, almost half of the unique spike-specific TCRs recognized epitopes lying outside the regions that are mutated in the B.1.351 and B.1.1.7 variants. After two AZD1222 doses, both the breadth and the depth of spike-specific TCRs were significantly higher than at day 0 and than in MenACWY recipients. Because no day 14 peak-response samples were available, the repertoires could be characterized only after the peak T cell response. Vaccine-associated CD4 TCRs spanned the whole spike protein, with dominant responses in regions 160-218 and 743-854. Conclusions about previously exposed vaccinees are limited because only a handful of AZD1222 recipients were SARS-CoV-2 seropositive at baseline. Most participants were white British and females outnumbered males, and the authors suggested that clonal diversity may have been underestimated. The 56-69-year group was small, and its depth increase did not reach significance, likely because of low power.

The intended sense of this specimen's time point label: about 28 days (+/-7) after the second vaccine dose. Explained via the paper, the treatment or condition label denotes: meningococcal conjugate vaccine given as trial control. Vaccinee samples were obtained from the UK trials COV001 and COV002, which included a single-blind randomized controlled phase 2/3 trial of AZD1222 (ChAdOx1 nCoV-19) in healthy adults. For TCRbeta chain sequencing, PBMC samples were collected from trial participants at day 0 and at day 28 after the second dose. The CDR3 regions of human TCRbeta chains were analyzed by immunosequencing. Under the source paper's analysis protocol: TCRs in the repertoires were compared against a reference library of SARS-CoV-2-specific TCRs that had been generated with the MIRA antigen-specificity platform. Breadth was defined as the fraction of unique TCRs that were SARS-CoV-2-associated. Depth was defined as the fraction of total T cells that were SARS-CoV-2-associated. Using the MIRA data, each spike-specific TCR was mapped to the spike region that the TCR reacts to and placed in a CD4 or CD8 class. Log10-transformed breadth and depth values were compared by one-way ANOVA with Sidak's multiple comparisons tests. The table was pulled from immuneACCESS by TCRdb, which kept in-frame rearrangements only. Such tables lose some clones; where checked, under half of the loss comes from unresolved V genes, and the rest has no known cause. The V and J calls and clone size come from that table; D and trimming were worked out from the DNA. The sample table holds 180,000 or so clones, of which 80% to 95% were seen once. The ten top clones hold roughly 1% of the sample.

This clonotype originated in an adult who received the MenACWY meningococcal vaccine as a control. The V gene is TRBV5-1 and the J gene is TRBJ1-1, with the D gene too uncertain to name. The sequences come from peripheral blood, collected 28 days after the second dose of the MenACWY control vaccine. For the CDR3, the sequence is CASSSSLNTEAFF. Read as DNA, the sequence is TGCGCCAGCAGCTCCAGCCTGAACACTGAAGCTTTCTTT.